The 22 T cell receptor beta chains reported below all come from one sample, sequenced in a study of T cell responses to AZD1222 COVID-19 vaccine. Here immunoSEQ multiplex PCR was the method, and the copy in TCRdb shows in-frame clones only, minus some. The sample records roughly 130,000 clones, roughly 90% being singletons. This specimen consisted of peripheral blood, obtained on day 0 of AZD1222 vaccination. The receptors derive from an adult in good health.

CDR3 protein: CASMPADRGRKLFF. The CDR3 DNA reads as TGTGCCAGTATGCCCGCGGACAGGGGTCGGAAACTGTTTTTT. The chain uses TRBV19 and TRBJ1-4, with 9 bases lining up with TRBD1. V dropped 7 bases and J dropped 11; count of bases not matched to a gene: 11. There are 14 residues in the CDR3. Germline V gene data show CDR1 as LNHDA and CDR2 as SQIVND (reference sequence).

The chain employs TRBV28 and TRBJ1-5; a weak D match, TRBD1 (5 bases). Germline V gene data show CDR1 as MDHEN and CDR2 as SYDVKM. Trimming left V 6 bases short and J 6 bases short, with 9 bases between. The length of the CDR3 is 12 residues. This CDR3 reads CASRLGGQPQHF. CDR3 in DNA: TGTGCCAGCAGGCTCGGGGGTCAGCCCCAGCATTTT.

V gene TRBV29-1 combines with J gene TRBJ1-2; D uncertain. Germline V lookup: CDR1 SQVTM, CDR2 ANQGSEA. CDR3 size: 12 residues. V was clipped by 5 bases and J by 4 bases, with 11 bases between them. The chain's CDR3 is CSVRTASYGYTF. The CDR3 nucleotides read TGCAGCGTTCGGACGGCATCCTATGGCTACACCTTC.

This chain links TRBV12-3 or TRBV12-4 with TRBJ2-1; TRBD1 might be the D (6 bases). The CDR3 loop spans 12 amino acids. Trimming pared 6 bases from V and 9 bases from J, leaving 12 bases between. In DNA, the CDR3 is TGTGCCAGCAGACTCTCAGGGGCTGAGCAGTTCTTC. This gives the protein CASRLSGAEQFF.

The chain is built from TRBV18 and TRBJ1-4; no firm D call. Trimming took off 3 bases at V and 3 bases at J, with 5 bases between the two ends. The germline CDR1 and CDR2 sequences are KGHSH and LQKENI. This CDR3 is 13 amino acids long. The CDR3 is CASSPGSNEKLFF. The DNA of the CDR3 is TGTGCCAGCTCACCGGGTTCTAATGAAAAACTGTTTTTT.

This clone was seen a few times. The V call is TRBV18, the J call TRBJ1-2; D may be TRBD1 (5 bases). The CDR3 is made up of 15 amino acids. Looked up from germline, CDR1 is KGHSH and CDR2 is LQKENI. V was pared by 3 bases and J by 4 bases, with 15 bases between. The CDR3 reads CASSPQRGETYGYTF. The DNA for the CDR3 is TGTGCCAGCTCACCGCAGAGGGGAGAAACCTATGGCTACACCTTC.

The V and J genes are TRBV5-1 and TRBJ2-3, with 11 bases lining up with TRBD2. Germline V gene sequence: CDR1 SGHRS, CDR2 YFSETQ. V was clipped by 0 bases and J by 4 bases; unmatched bases: 4. CDR3 size: 16 residues. In DNA, the CDR3 is TGCGCCAGCAGCTTGGTAGCGGGGGGGCGATCAGATACGCAGTATTTT. It codes for CASSLVAGGRSDTQYF.

This clone was recorded a few times. The gene calls are TRBV4-1 and TRBJ1-2, with D unresolved. The CDR3 consists of 16 residues. CDR1 is MGHRA and CDR2 is YSYEKL in the germline V gene. V lost 0 bases to trimming and J lost 0 bases, with 11 bases between them. In DNA, the CDR3 is TGCGCCAGCAGCCAAGATCTGGGAGTATCTAACTATGGCTACACCTTC. As protein: CASSQDLGVSNYGYTF.

The V call is TRBV6-2 or TRBV6-3, the J call TRBJ2-1; D possibly corresponds to TRBD1 (6 bases). This CDR3 has 16 amino acids. The germline V gene has CDR1 MNHEY and CDR2 SVGEGT. V was pared by 5 bases and J by 2 bases, with 16 bases between. The CDR3 DNA reads as TGTGCCAGCAGTACCGGGACAACGAAGGCCTACAATGAGCAGTTCTTC. This encodes CASSTGTTKAYNEQFF.

The chain employs TRBV7-9 and TRBJ2-7; D is uncertain. CDR1 and CDR2 (germline): SEHNR, FQNEAQ (reference sequence). Trimming removed 2 bases from V and 0 bases from J, with 11 bases in between. The CDR3 is 15 residues long. The chain's CDR3 is CASSLTDSSSYEQYF. The CDR3 nucleotides read TGTGCCAGCAGCTTAACAGATTCGAGCTCCTACGAGCAGTACTTC.

V and J are TRBV7-9 and TRBJ1-4; 7 bases are shared with TRBD1. V was clipped by 2 bases and J by 6 bases; unmatched bases: 3. CDR3 length: 14 amino acids. Germline V gene lookup returns CDR1 SEHNR and CDR2 FQNEAQ (reference sequence). CDR3 DNA sequence: TGTGCCAGCAGCTTAAGACAGGGATATGAAAAACTGTTTTTT. Translation gives CASSLRQGYEKLFF.

The rearrangement joins TRBV5-1 to TRBJ1-1, with 7 bases identical to TRBD1. CDR1 is SGHRS and CDR2 is YFSETQ in the germline V gene. There are 15 residues in the CDR3. The trim removed 2 bases at V and 4 bases at J, leaving 8 bases unmatched. As DNA, the CDR3 is TGCGCCAGCAGCTTAGACCCAGGGGGGAGCACTGAAGCTTTCTTT. It encodes CASSLDPGGSTEAFF.

The chain couples TRBV28 to TRBJ2-3; TRBD1 matches at 11 bases. V was clipped by 6 bases and J by 4 bases; unmatched bases: 9. The CDR3 covers 16 residues. Germline V gene data show CDR1 as MDHEN and CDR2 as SYDVKM. The CDR3 nucleotides are TGTGCCAGCAGCGCCGGGACAGGGGGTGAGCCAGATACGCAGTATTTT. Translation: CASSAGTGGEPDTQYF.

The J gene is TRBJ1-1, the V gene TRBV18, with a weak D call TRBD1 (5 bases). The V gene lost 3 bases and the J gene lost 0 bases, with 11 bases spanning the gap. Germline assignment: CDR1 KGHSH and CDR2 LQKENI. CDR3 length: 15 amino acids. The CDR3 protein is CASSPNTGMNTEAFF. CDR3 bases: TGTGCCAGCTCACCGAACACAGGTATGAACACTGAAGCTTTCTTT.

The CDR3 nucleotides are TGTGCCAGCAGAGCCACCGGGCTTGGGGCCGCTTACGAGCAGTACTTC. The encoded protein is CASRATGLGAAYEQYF. V usage is TRBV2 and J usage is TRBJ2-7; D might be TRBD1 (5 bases). With 6 bases removed from V and 4 bases from J, the gap between germline ends came to 22 bases. The CDR3 extends over 16 amino acids. Germline V lookup: CDR1 SNHLY, CDR2 FYNNEI.

This chain uses TRBV7-9 with TRBJ1-1; D remains ambiguous. Germline V gene sequence: CDR1 SEHNR, CDR2 FQNEAQ (reference sequence). The length of the CDR3 is 15 residues. The V and J ends lost 8 bases and 0 bases respectively, with 16 bases between them. The CDR3 protein is CASELQRHMNTEAFF. The CDR3 region has the DNA TGTGCCAGCGAACTACAGCGGCACATGAACACTGAAGCTTTCTTT.

The chain employs TRBV23-1 and TRBJ2-7; D remains unclear. TRBV23-1 is annotated as an ORF whose role is uncertain. There are 11 residues in the CDR3. V was clipped by 1 base and J by 6 bases, with 4 bases between them. Written as DNA, the CDR3 is TGCGCCAGCAGTCAATGCGTCGAGCAGTACTTC. As protein: CASSQCVEQYF.

This clone has a single count. CDR3 amino acids: CASSVGVGGEVEKLFF. The CDR3 coding sequence is TGTGCCAGCAGCGTAGGGGTTGGAGGGGAGGTTGAAAAACTGTTTTTT. The chain joins TRBV9 to TRBJ1-4, with D perhaps TRBD1 (5 bases). V lost 0 bases, J lost 7 bases, and 16 bases lay in between. Germline CDR1 and CDR2: SGDLS and YYNGEE. This CDR3 comprises 16 residues.

This sequence joins TRBV5-4 and TRBJ1-1; 11 nucleotides line up with TRBD1. This CDR3 comprises 14 residues. The germline V gene encodes CDR1 SGHNT and CDR2 YYREEE (reference sequence). J was trimmed by 5 bases and V by 6 bases; bases with no gene match: 6. CDR3 protein: CASTYRDRGTEAFF. The CDR3 DNA reads as TGTGCCAGCACCTACCGGGACAGGGGGACTGAAGCTTTCTTT.

This chain uses TRBV28 with TRBJ1-2; D is ambiguous. This CDR3 comprises 14 residues. In germline, CDR1 is MDHEN, CDR2 SYDVKM. The ends were cut back, 4 bases at V and 1 base at J, with 10 bases in the middle. CDR3 in amino acids: CASSSLGGNYGYTF. The CDR3 region has the DNA TGTGCCAGCAGTTCCCTGGGCGGTAACTATGGCTACACCTTC.

This sequence joins TRBV7-6 and TRBJ1-3; D is unclear. Germline V gene data show CDR1 as SGHVS and CDR2 as FNYEAQ. The germline V and J ends were trimmed by 5 bases and 4 bases, with 9 bases remaining between them. The CDR3 totals 13 residues. The CDR3 loop reads CASSPNVGNTIYF. As DNA, the CDR3 is TGTGCCAGCAGCCCAAACGTCGGAAACACCATATATTTT.

V is TRBV21-1 and J is TRBJ2-2; no DNA check was done on the table's D call, TRBD1. TRBV21-1 is a listed pseudogene. The CDR3 has 16 residues. CDR3 sequence: CASSPRDRENTGELFF. The CDR3, as DNA: TGTGCCAGCAGCCCACGGGACAGAGAGAACACCGGGGAGCTGTTTTTT.